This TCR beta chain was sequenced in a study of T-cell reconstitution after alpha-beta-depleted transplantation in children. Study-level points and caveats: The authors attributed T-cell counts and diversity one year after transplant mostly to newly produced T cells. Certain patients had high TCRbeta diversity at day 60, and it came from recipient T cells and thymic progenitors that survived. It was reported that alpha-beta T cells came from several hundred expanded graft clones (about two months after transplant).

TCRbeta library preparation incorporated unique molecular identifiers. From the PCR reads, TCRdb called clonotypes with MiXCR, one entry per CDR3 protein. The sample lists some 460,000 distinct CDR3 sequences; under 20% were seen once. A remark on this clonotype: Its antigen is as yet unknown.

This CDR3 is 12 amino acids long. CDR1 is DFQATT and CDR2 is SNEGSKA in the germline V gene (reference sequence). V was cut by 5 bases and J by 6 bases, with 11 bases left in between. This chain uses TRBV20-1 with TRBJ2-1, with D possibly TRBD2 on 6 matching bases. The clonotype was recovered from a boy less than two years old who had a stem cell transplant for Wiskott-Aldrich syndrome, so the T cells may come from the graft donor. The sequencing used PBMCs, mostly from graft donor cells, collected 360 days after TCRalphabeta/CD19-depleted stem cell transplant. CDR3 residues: CSAPGLTNEQFF. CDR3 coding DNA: TGCAGTGCTCCGGGACTTACCAATGAGCAGTTCTTC.